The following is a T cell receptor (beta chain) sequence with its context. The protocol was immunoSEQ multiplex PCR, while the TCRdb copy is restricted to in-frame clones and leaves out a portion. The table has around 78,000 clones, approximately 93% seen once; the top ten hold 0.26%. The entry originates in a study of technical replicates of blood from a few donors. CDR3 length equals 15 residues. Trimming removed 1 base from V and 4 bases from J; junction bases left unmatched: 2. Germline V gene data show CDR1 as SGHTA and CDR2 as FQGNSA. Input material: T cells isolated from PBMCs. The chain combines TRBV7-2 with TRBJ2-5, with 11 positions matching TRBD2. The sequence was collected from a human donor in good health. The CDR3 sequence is CASSLELAGAETQYF. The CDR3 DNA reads TGTGCCAGCAGCTTAGAACTAGCGGGGGCAGAGACCCAGTACTTC.